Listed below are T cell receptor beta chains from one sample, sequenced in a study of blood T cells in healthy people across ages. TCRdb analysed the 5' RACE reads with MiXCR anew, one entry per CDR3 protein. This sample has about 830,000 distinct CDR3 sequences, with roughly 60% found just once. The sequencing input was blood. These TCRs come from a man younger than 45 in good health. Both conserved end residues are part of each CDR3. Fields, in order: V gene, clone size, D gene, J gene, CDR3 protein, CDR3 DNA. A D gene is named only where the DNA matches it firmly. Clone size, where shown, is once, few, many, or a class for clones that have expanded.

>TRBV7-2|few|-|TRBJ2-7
CASSEPSRSEQYF
TGTGCCAGCAGCGAGCCCTCTCGCTCCGAGCAGTACTTC
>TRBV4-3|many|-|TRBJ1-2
CASSQGRLGGYTF
TGCGCCAGCAGCCAAGGGCGGTTGGGGGGCTACACCTTC
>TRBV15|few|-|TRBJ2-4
CATSRTVARDAKNIQYF
TGTGCCACCAGCAGAACCGTGGCCCGTGACGCCAAAAACATTCAGTACTTC
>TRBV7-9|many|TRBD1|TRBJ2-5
CASSFDMDRIETQYF
TGTGCCAGCAGCTTTGATATGGACAGGATAGAGACCCAGTACTTC
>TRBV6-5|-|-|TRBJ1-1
CASSYRRLAGEAFF
TGTGCCAGCAGTTACCGACGTTTAGCGGGCGAAGCTTTCTTT
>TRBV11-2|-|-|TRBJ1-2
CASSSARTGNYGYTF
TGTGCCAGCAGTTCCGCGCGAACAGGCAACTATGGCTACACCTTC
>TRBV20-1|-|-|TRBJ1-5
CSARTDPKKPQHF
TGCAGTGCTCGAACGGACCCGAAGAAGCCCCAGCATTTT
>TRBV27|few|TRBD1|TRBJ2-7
CASSPHRGRYEQYF
TGTGCCAGCAGTCCCCACAGGGGGCGTTACGAGCAGTACTTC
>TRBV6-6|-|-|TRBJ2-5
CASSHGAWEQYF
TGTGCCAGCAGCCACGGGGCGTGGGAGCAGTACTTC
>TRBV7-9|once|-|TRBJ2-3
CASSQRGEVEQYF
TGTGCCAGCAGCCAAAGGGGTGAGGTGGAGCAGTATTTT
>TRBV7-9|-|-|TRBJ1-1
CASSLESVRAFF
TGTGCCAGCAGCTTAGAAAGTGTCCGGGCTTTCTTT
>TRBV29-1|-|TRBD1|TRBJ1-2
CSVTDRARYSYTF
TGCAGCGTAACGGACAGGGCGCGATATAGCTACACCTTC
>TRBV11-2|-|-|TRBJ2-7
CASSSSWVGKRIEQYF
TGTGCCAGCAGCTCCTCCTGGGTTGGGAAGAGGATAGAGCAGTACTTC
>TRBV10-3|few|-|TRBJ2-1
CAISEGHLEQFF
TGTGCCATCAGTGAGGGTCACCTTGAGCAGTTCTTC
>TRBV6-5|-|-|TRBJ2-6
CASSYFSLISGANVLTF
TGTGCCAGCAGTTACTTCTCCCTTATCTCTGGGGCCAACGTCCTGACTTTC
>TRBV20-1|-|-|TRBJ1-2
CSAMTSGGYTF
TGCAGTGCTATGACTTCGGGGGGCTACACCTTC
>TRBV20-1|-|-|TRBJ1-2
CSASGGQDYYGYTF
TGCAGTGCTAGCGGGGGGCAGGATTACTATGGCTACACCTTC
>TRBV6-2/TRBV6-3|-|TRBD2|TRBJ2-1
CASSVLAGGPEQFF
TGTGCCAGCAGTGTACTAGCGGGAGGACCGGAGCAGTTCTTC
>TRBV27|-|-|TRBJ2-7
CASSFKSQREQYF
TGTGCCAGCAGTTTTAAGAGTCAACGCGAGCAGTACTTC
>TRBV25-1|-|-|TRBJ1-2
CASSASMSLSEGYTF
TGTGCCAGCAGTGCCTCCATGAGCTTATCGGAAGGCTACACCTTC
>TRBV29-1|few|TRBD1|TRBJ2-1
CSVEPTGGIYNEQFF
TGCAGCGTTGAACCGACAGGGGGTATCTACAATGAGCAGTTCTTC
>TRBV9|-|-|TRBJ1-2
CASSARPGPNYGYTF
TGTGCCAGCAGCGCGCGTCCGGGCCCCAACTATGGCTACACCTTC
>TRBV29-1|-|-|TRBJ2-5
CSVGGAGGDGETQYF
TGCAGCGTAGGAGGAGCCGGAGGTGACGGAGAGACCCAGTACTTC
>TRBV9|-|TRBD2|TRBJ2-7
CASTPGLASYEQYF
TGTGCCAGCACTCCGGGACTAGCGTCTTACGAGCAGTACTTC
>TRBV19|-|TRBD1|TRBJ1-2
CASSPSPTGAVSGYTF
TGTGCCAGTAGTCCTTCTCCGACAGGGGCGGTCTCTGGCTACACCTTC
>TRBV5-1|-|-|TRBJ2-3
CASSLLARSTDTQYF
TGCGCCAGCAGCTTGTTAGCTAGAAGCACAGATACGCAGTATTTT
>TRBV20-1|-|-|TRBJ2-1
CSAGSAEVSYNEQFF
TGCAGTGCTGGATCAGCCGAGGTCTCCTACAATGAGCAGTTCTTC